The clone carrying this TCR beta chain was found a few times. The antigen is undetermined. With constant-segment primers, 5'RACE yielded cDNA libraries of TCR alpha and TCR beta that carried sample barcodes and UMIs. Each CDR3 protein gets one entry after TCRdb re-called the 5' RACE reads with MiXCR. The table shows more than 350,000 distinct CDR3 sequences, with around 21% occurring only once. The data are from a study of T-cell memory formation after mild COVID-19. Points from the study as a whole: Researchers found some responding clones in pre-infection memory, a sign that cross-reactive memory joined. Later expanders leaned toward CD4+, whereas clones contracting from day 15 to 85 were balanced CD4/CD8. Those CD4+ clones that contracted were mainly in CM and EM (CD8+ ones in EMRA).

The CDR3 consists of 15 residues. The germline V gene encodes CDR1 SGHRS and CDR2 YFSETQ. Trimming cost V 0 bases and J 9 bases, with 13 bases left between them. This TCR was recovered from an adult woman who had mild COVID-19 (a few samples of this study predate the infection). Cell type and time point are not known. Input material: PBMCs or a T cell subset sorted from them (not recorded which). V usage is TRBV5-1 and J usage is TRBJ1-6; TRBD1 might be the D (5 bases). The CDR3 spells CASSLGQGSGSPLHF. In nucleotides, the CDR3 is TGCGCCAGCAGCTTGGGGCAGGGATCCGGTTCACCCCTCCACTTT.